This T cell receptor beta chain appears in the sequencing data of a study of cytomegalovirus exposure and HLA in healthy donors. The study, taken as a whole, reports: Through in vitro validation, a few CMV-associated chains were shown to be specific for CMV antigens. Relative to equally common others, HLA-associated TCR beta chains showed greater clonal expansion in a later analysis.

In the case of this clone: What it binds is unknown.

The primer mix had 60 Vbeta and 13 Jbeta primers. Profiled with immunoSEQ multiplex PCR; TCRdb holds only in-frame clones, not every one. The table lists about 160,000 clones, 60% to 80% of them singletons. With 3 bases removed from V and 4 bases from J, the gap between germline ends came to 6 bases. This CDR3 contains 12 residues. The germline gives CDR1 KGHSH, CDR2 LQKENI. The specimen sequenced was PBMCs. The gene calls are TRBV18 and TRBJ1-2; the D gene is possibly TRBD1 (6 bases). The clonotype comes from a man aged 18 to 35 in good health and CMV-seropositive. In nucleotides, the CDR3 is TGTGCCAGCTCACCGGACAGCTATGGCTACACCTTC. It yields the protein CASSPDSYGYTF. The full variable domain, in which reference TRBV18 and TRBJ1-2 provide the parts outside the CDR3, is NAGVMQNPRHLVRRRGQEARLRCSPMKGHSHVYWYRQLPEEGLKFMVYLQKENIIDESGMPKERFSAEFPKEGPSILRIQQVVRGDSAAYFCASSPDSYGYTFGSGTRLTVV.